Following are 5 T cell receptor beta chains from one sample sequenced in a study of OX40 agonist ivuxolimab in advanced cancers. Sequenced by immunoSEQ multiplex PCR; TCRdb stores in-frame clones only, minus some. The sample lists tens of thousands of clones; around nine tenths were seen once. Sequenced here: CD4+ or CD8+ T cells sorted from blood, sampled in a trial of the OX40 agonist ivuxolimab. The receptors were sampled from an adult with an advanced solid tumor such as melanoma, head and neck, liver or kidney cancer.

The chain combines TRBV6-1 with TRBJ1-1, with D maybe TRBD1 (6 bases). This CDR3 has 13 amino acids. Germline-derived CDR1 and CDR2 are MNHNS and SASEGT. V lost 6 bases and J 10 bases, leaving 18 bases between the germline ends. CDR3: CASRITRGRPAFF. The CDR3 DNA follows: TGTGCCAGCAGAATTACCAGGGGACGCCCAGCTTTCTTT.

The chain has TRBV10-2 and TRBJ2-5; no definite D call. There are 13 residues in the CDR3. In germline, CDR1 is WSHSY, CDR2 SAAADI. Trimming removed 11 bases at V and 2 bases at J, with 15 bases between. The CDR3 here is CAAPGRLQETQYF. CDR3 in DNA: TGCGCCGCCCCTGGGCGGTTGCAAGAGACCCAGTACTTC.

Only a few counts were recorded for this clone. The chain links TRBV5-1 to TRBJ2-7; 9 bases line up with TRBD1. The J segment lost 6 bases and the V segment lost 0 bases, leaving 10 bases of the junction unmatched. The CDR3 loop spans 16 amino acids. The germline V gene has CDR1 SGHRS and CDR2 YFSETQ. CDR3 sequence (DNA): TGCGCCAGCAGCTTGGCCGGGCGGACAGGGGTTCGCGAGCAGTACTTC. As protein: CASSLAGRTGVREQYF.

This chain links TRBV6-1 with TRBJ1-5; maybe TRBD1 (6 bases). V was pared by 6 bases and J by 4 bases, with 16 bases between. Germline loops: CDR1 MNHNS, CDR2 SASEGT. CDR3 size: 15 residues. In nucleotides, the CDR3 is TGTGCCAGCAGGGAAAAGCCGGGACAAAATCAGCCCCAGCATTTT. It codes for CASREKPGQNQPQHF.

The chain joins TRBV28 to TRBJ1-4; maybe TRBD1 (5 bases). CDR1 MDHEN and CDR2 SYDVKM come from the germline V gene. The V and J ends lost 7 bases and 3 bases respectively, with 15 bases between them. The CDR3 consists of 15 residues. CDR3 loop: CASTPRGWANEKLFF. DNA of the CDR3: TGTGCCAGCACCCCCCGGGGGTGGGCTAATGAAAAACTGTTTTTT.